The 29 T cell receptor beta chains below come from one sample, sequenced in a study of T-cell memory formation after mild COVID-19. Using its own MiXCR run on the 5' RACE reads, TCRdb lists one record per CDR3 protein. The data contain under 400,000 distinct CDR3 sequences, 25% to 30% of them seen just once; the ten biggest clones take up 13%. Specimen: PBMCs or a T cell subset sorted from them (not recorded which). The receptors were sampled from an adult woman who had mild COVID-19 (a few samples of this study predate the infection). Cell type and time point are not known.

The count of this clonotype is one. The chain couples TRBV7-9 to TRBJ2-1, with 7 positions matching TRBD2. The CDR3 sequence is 13 residues long. The J segment lost 15 bases and the V segment lost 1 base, leaving 9 bases of the junction unmatched. From germline, CDR1 is SEHNR and CDR2 FQNEAQ (reference sequence). CDR3 DNA: TGTGCCAGCAGCTTAGTTAGGGAGGGTGCCCCGTTCTTC. Amino acids: CASSLVREGAPFF.

This clonotype was picked up one time. This chain connects TRBV9 to TRBJ2-7; 9 bases align to TRBD2. V lost 0 bases, J lost 3 bases, and 10 bases stayed unmatched. The CDR3 totals 17 residues. CDR1 and CDR2 from the germline V gene are SGDLS and YYNGEE. As DNA, the CDR3 is TGTGCCAGCAGCGTAGGCCTTCTAGCGGGGCCGAACTACGAGCAGTACTTC. Residues: CASSVGLLAGPNYEQYF.

This chain uses TRBV20-1 with TRBJ2-2, with 8 bases fitting TRBD1. V lost 4 bases and J lost 2; bases outside the gene matches: 12. The CDR3 runs to 17 residues. The V gene's germline CDR1 is DFQATT and CDR2 SNEGSKA (reference sequence). In DNA, the CDR3 is TGCAGTGCTACCCCCGCCAACAGGGGGTCTAACACCGGGGAGCTGTTTTTT. Its translation: CSATPANRGSNTGELFF.

A few counts support this clonotype. The chain joins TRBV2 to TRBJ2-5; TRBD1 might be the D (5 bases). The V gene lost 10 bases and the J gene lost 4 bases, with 16 bases spanning the gap. The germline gives CDR1 SNHLY, CDR2 FYNNEI. This CDR3 has 13 residues. The CDR3 is CATSKGIRETQYF. The CDR3 DNA is TGTGCCACCTCCAAGGGGATCCGAGAGACCCAGTACTTC.

V is TRBV20-1 and J is TRBJ1-1; D gene uncertain. Germline-derived CDR1 and CDR2 are DFQATT and SNEGSKA (reference sequence). The CDR3 runs to 14 residues. Trimming shortened V by 4 bases and J by 4 bases, and 16 bases separated the two germline ends. The CDR3 coding sequence is TGCAGTGCTACTGGCCTGGATGTCGGCACTGAAGCTTTCTTT. It translates to CSATGLDVGTEAFF.

There are a few counts of this clonotype. The chain combines TRBV20-1 with TRBJ2-2; perhaps TRBD2 as D (6 bases). CDR1 is DFQATT, CDR2 SNEGSKA, per germline (reference sequence). The CDR3 is made up of 14 amino acids. Trimming shortened V by 6 bases and J by 2 bases, and 13 bases separated the two germline ends. The CDR3 sequence: CSAYEAGNTGELFF. CDR3 coding DNA: TGCAGTGCCTATGAAGCGGGCAACACCGGGGAGCTGTTTTTT.

The rearrangement links TRBV18 to TRBJ2-7; D perhaps matches TRBD2 (5 bases). CDR3 length equals 13 residues. Germline V gene sequence: CDR1 KGHSH, CDR2 LQKENI. Between the trimmed V and J ends, which lost 3 bases and 5 bases, there was a span of 11 bases. The CDR3 loop reads CASSPAGVHEQYF. The DNA for the CDR3 is TGTGCCAGCTCACCCGCCGGGGTACACGAGCAGTACTTC.

The chain links TRBV6-1 to TRBJ1-2; maybe TRBD1 (5 bases). The CDR3 has 18 residues. The V end lost 5 bases, the J end lost 2 bases, and 24 bases lay between the germline ends. CDR1 is MNHNS and CDR2 is SASEGT in the germline V gene. CDR3 sequence: CASSPLGTAAPINYGYTF. In DNA, the CDR3 is TGTGCCAGCAGTCCTCTAGGGACGGCGGCCCCAATCAACTATGGCTACACCTTC.

The rearrangement uses TRBV24-1 and TRBJ1-2; D gene uncertain. Germline V gene lookup returns CDR1 KGHDR and CDR2 SFDVKD. The CDR3 sequence is 13 residues long. Trimming stripped 3 bases from V and 8 bases from J, with 12 bases between. The CDR3 DNA reads as TGTGCCACCAGTGATATGGACGGATCAGGCTACACCTTC. Its protein product is CATSDMDGSGYTF.

The rearrangement links TRBV15 to TRBJ1-1, with 10 nucleotides matching TRBD1. The J segment lost 0 bases and the V segment lost 3 bases, leaving 1 base of the junction unmatched. In germline, CDR1 is LNHNV, CDR2 YYDKDF (reference sequence). This CDR3 is built from 15 residues. The CDR3 bases are TGTGCCACCAGCAGGACAGGGGGCATGAACACTGAAGCTTTCTTT. Translated: CATSRTGGMNTEAFF. The variable domain in full, with the rest retrieved from reference TRBV15 and TRBJ1-1, is DAMVIQNPRYQVTQFGKPVTLSCSQTLNHNVMYWYQQKSSQAPKLLFHYYDKDFNNEADTPDNFQSRRPNTSFCFLDIRSPGLGDTAMYLCATSRTGGMNTEAFFGQGTRLTVV.

This clonotype was seen only a few times. The rearrangement uses TRBV2 and TRBJ2-3, with D possibly called TRBD1 or TRBD2 (5 bases each). The V gene lost 0 bases and the J gene lost 0 bases, with 10 bases spanning the gap. The germline gives CDR1 SNHLY, CDR2 FYNNEI. The CDR3 is 16 amino acids. The CDR3, as DNA: TGTGCCAGCAGTGAAGCGCTGAGGGACAGCACAGATACGCAGTATTTT. It translates to CASSEALRDSTDTQYF.

The chain employs TRBV7-9 and TRBJ2-1; 8 nucleotides agree with TRBD2. The CDR3 loop spans 15 amino acids. CDR1 SEHNR and CDR2 FQNEAQ come from the germline V gene (reference sequence). V shed 5 bases, J shed 8 bases, and the junction held 11 bases outside the gene matches. CDR3 DNA sequence: TGTGCCAGCAGCCCACAAGCGGGAGATTACGATGAGCAGTTCTTC. Its protein product is CASSPQAGDYDEQFF.

This clonotype was seen more than once but under ten times. The chain combines TRBV20-1 with TRBJ2-7, with D possibly being TRBD1 or TRBD2 (5 bases each). Trimming took 6 bases from V and 2 from J, leaving 17 bases between them. CDR3 size: 14 residues. The germline V gene encodes CDR1 DFQATT and CDR2 SNEGSKA (reference sequence). CDR3 region: CSAQSRPGPYEQYF. The CDR3 nucleotides are TGCAGTGCCCAGTCCCGGCCGGGACCCTACGAGCAGTACTTC.

This sequence joins TRBV29-1 and TRBJ2-5; perhaps TRBD2 as D (5 bases). V was cut by 2 bases and J by 4 bases, with 14 bases left in between. The CDR3 is 14 residues long. The V gene's germline CDR1 is SQVTM and CDR2 ANQGSEA. CDR3 bases: TGCAGCGTTGAACATCCGGGGAAGGGAGAGACCCAGTACTTC. The encoded protein is CSVEHPGKGETQYF.

This chain links TRBV19 with TRBJ2-5; possibly TRBD1 or TRBD2 for D (5 bases each). The CDR3 loop spans 13 amino acids. Trimming took off 6 bases at V and 5 bases at J, with 13 bases between the two ends. CDR1 LNHDA and CDR2 SQIVND come from the germline V gene (reference sequence). The CDR3 is CASRGTFKETQYF. The CDR3 DNA is TGTGCCAGTAGAGGGACCTTCAAGGAGACCCAGTACTTC.

This clonotype was counted a few times. This sequence joins TRBV24-1 and TRBJ2-7, with TRBD1 matching over 10 bases. Unmatched junction bases numbered 7, after V lost 4 bases and J lost 5 bases. The CDR3 is 15 amino acids. The germline V gene encodes CDR1 KGHDR and CDR2 SFDVKD. CDR3 residues: CATSDMGTGADEQYF. The CDR3 DNA sequence: TGTGCCACCAGTGACATGGGGACAGGGGCGGACGAGCAGTACTTC.

The V and J genes are TRBV4-2 and TRBJ2-7; 7 bases match TRBD2. CDR1 and CDR2 (germline): LGHNA, YNFKEQ. Trimming cost V 4 bases and J 4 bases; bases outside gene matches: 7. The CDR3 is 14 residues long. The CDR3: CASSPVAGDYEQYF. CDR3 DNA: TGTGCCAGCAGCCCGGTGGCGGGGGATTACGAGCAGTACTTC.

There are a few counts of this clonotype. The rearrangement links TRBV19 to TRBJ1-1; TRBD1 might be the D (5 bases). CDR1 is LNHDA, CDR2 SQIVND, per germline (reference sequence). The V gene lost 1 base and the J gene lost 4 bases, with 7 bases spanning the gap. CDR3 length equals 13 residues. CDR3 loop: CASSIGRGTEAFF. The CDR3 DNA follows: TGTGCCAGTAGTATAGGGAGGGGCACTGAAGCTTTCTTT.

The V gene is TRBV5-1, the J gene TRBJ2-3, with 8 bases lining up with TRBD2. The CDR3 is 16 amino acids. CDR1 is SGHRS and CDR2 is YFSETQ in the germline V gene. The V gene end was trimmed by 2 bases and the J gene end by 0 bases; junction bases not matched to a gene: 5. The CDR3 here is CASSFLGGGSTDTQYF. The CDR3 DNA follows: TGCGCCAGCAGCTTCCTAGGCGGGGGGAGCACAGATACGCAGTATTTT.

V and J are TRBV6-5 and TRBJ1-1; 10 nucleotides match TRBD1. Germline loops: CDR1 MNHEY, CDR2 SVGAGI. CDR3 size: 12 residues. V dropped 2 bases and J dropped 11; count of bases not matched to a gene: 2. CDR3 nucleotide sequence: TGTGCCAGCAGTTACGGGACAGGGGACGCTTTCTTT. Translation: CASSYGTGDAFF.

The table lists this clonotype with a few counts. The gene calls are TRBV5-6 and TRBJ2-2; no clear D gene. V dropped 0 bases and J dropped 6 bases, with 6 bases sitting between them. This CDR3 region has 13 residues. The germline gives CDR1 SGHDT, CDR2 YYEEEE. This CDR3 reads CASSLVGPGELFF. The DNA for the CDR3 is TGTGCCAGCAGCTTGGTGGGTCCCGGGGAGCTGTTTTTT. Together with reference TRBV5-6 and TRBJ2-2, the CDR3 gives the full variable domain: DAGVTQSPTHLIKTRGQQVTLRCSPKSGHDTVSWYQQALGQGPQFIFQYYEEEERQRGNFPDRFSGHQFPNYSSELNVNALLLGDSALYLCASSLVGPGELFFGEGSRLTVL.

J is TRBJ1-2 and V is TRBV6-5; D is perhaps TRBD1 (5 bases). The germline gives CDR1 MNHEY, CDR2 SVGAGI. There are 12 residues in the CDR3. The ends were cut back, 3 bases at V and 8 bases at J, with 10 bases in the middle. The CDR3 DNA reads TGTGCCAGCAGTTATCCGGGGCAGGGCTACACCTTC. Protein sequence: CASSYPGQGYTF.

In its sample, this clonotype was seen many times. The chain links TRBV5-1 to TRBJ2-1; TRBD2 matches 7 bases. Germline CDR1 reads SGHRS; CDR2 reads YFSETQ. V lost 4 bases, J lost 3 bases, and 7 bases stayed unmatched. The CDR3 runs 15 residues. CDR3 sequence (DNA): TGCGCCAGCAGCCCCGGGCGCGGGAGCTACAATGAGCAGTTCTTC. Residues: CASSPGRGSYNEQFF.

The chain has TRBV4-1 and TRBJ2-7, with a weak D call TRBD2 (6 bases). This CDR3 spans 16 amino acids. V was pared by 0 bases and J by 0 bases, with 12 bases between. Germline assignment: CDR1 MGHRA and CDR2 YSYEKL. CDR3 sequence (DNA): TGCGCCAGCAGCCAAGAGGAGGGGACTTACTCCTACGAGCAGTACTTC. Its translation is CASSQEEGTYSYEQYF.

This clonotype was picked up many times. The missing conserved phenylalanine or tryptophan at the end of this CDR3 makes a read error likely. Because the CDR3's place on the DNA is in doubt, the DNA is left out and the CDR3 is given as listed by TCRdb. The chain couples TRBV20-1 to TRBJ1-1; TRBD1 is the table's D call, not checked against the DNA. The CDR3 has 11 residues if both end residues are counted. Per the germline V gene, CDR1 is DFQATT and CDR2 is SNEGSKA (reference sequence). The CDR3 spells CSASVGNRVTV.

J is TRBJ2-1 and V is TRBV6-1; unclear D gene. Germline V lookup: CDR1 MNHNS, CDR2 SASEGT. CDR3 length equals 13 residues. Trimming removed 5 bases from V and 7 bases from J, with 12 bases in between. In DNA form, the CDR3 reads TGTGCCAGCAGTCGTCCGGGTCTGAATGAGCAGTTCTTC. Translated, it gives CASSRPGLNEQFF.

This clonotype was detected only a few times. The V gene is TRBV2, the J gene TRBJ1-5; D is possibly TRBD1 (5 bases). The CDR3 is 15 residues long. Trimming removed 4 bases from V and 6 bases from J, with 16 bases in between. The germline V gene has CDR1 SNHLY and CDR2 FYNNEI. The CDR3 coding sequence is TGTGCCAGCAGTGGGGGAGTGGGGGGGGGTCAGCCCCAGCATTTT. Protein sequence: CASSGGVGGGQPQHF.

The chain links TRBV7-7 to TRBJ2-5; TRBD2 agrees at 10 bases. The V gene end was trimmed by 5 bases and the J gene end by 5 bases; junction bases not matched to a gene: 5. Germline CDR1 SSHAT, CDR2 FNYEAQ (reference sequence). CDR3 length: 14 amino acids. The CDR3 reads CASSRAGGHETQYF. The CDR3 DNA follows: TGTGCCAGCAGCCGAGCGGGGGGGCACGAGACCCAGTACTTC.

The V call is TRBV2, the J call TRBJ2-7; either TRBD1 or TRBD2 may fit D (5 bases each). The V gene lost 8 bases and the J gene lost 1 base, with 18 bases spanning the gap. The CDR3 sequence is 15 residues long. Per germline, CDR1 SNHLY and CDR2 FYNNEI. DNA for the CDR3: TGTGCCAGCCGGAACTTGGGGGTCATATCCTACGAGCAGTACTTC. Translated, it gives CASRNLGVISYEQYF.